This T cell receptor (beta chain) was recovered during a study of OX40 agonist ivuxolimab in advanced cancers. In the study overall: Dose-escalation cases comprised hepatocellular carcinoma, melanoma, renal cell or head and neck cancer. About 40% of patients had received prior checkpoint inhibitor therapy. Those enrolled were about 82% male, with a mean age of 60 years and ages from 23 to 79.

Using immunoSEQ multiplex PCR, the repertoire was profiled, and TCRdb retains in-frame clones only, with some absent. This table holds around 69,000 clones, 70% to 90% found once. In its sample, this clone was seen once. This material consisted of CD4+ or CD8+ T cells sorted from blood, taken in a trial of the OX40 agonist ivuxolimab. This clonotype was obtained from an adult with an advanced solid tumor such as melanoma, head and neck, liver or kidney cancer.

The CDR3 spells CASSTDPNEKLFF. The CDR3 DNA follows: TGTGCCAGCTCGACAGACCCTAATGAAAAACTGTTTTTT. The genes are TRBV18 and TRBJ1-4; tentatively, D is TRBD1 (5 bases). V was cut by 6 bases and J by 3 bases, with 8 bases left in between. Per the germline V gene, CDR1 is KGHSH and CDR2 is LQKENI. This CDR3 comprises 13 residues.